The 15 T cell receptor beta chains listed next were all sequenced from one sample in a study of blood T cell repertoires in COVID-19. Clones were read by immunoSEQ multiplex PCR, and TCRdb kept only the in-frame ones, dropping some. The sample comprises 370,000 or so clones, approximately 77% of which are singletons, and more than 1% rests with the top ten. Sequencing used peripheral blood. These TCRs come from a human donor with acute or convalescent COVID-19. The donor label of this sample is uncertain.

The rearrangement joins TRBV7-9 to TRBJ2-1; D gene ambiguous. This CDR3 is built from 11 residues. Germline CDR1 and CDR2: SEHNR and FQNEAQ (reference sequence). The V gene lost 5 bases and the J gene lost 8 bases, with 7 bases spanning the gap. The CDR3 DNA reads as TGTGCCAGCAGCCCAGGTTATGAGCAGTTCTTC. Its translation is CASSPGYEQFF.

CDR3 protein: CASRADGGYGYTF. DNA of the CDR3: TGTGCCAGCAGGGCGGACGGGGGGTATGGCTACACCTTC. The chain is built from TRBV2 and TRBJ1-2; weak D call: TRBD1 (5 bases). V lost 6 bases and J lost 5, with 13 bases in between. The V gene's germline CDR1 is SNHLY and CDR2 FYNNEI. The CDR3 has 13 residues. Complete variable domain (other parts from reference TRBV2 and TRBJ1-2): EPEVTQTPSHQVTQMGQEVILRCVPISNHLYFYWYRQILGQKVEFLVSFYNNEISEKSEIFDDQFSVERPDGSNFTLKIRSTKLEDSAMYFCASRADGGYGYTFGSGTRLTVV.

This clone has just a few counts. V gene TRBV12-3 or TRBV12-4 combines with J gene TRBJ2-7; D might be TRBD1 (6 bases). This CDR3 spans 13 amino acids. V shed 6 bases and J shed 3 bases, with 12 bases lying between them. The CDR3 bases are TGTGCCAGCAGGGTAGGACAGAGCTACGAGCAGTACTTC. Translation gives CASRVGQSYEQYF.

There are a few counts of this clone. The chain uses TRBV4-1 and TRBJ2-5; 7 bases align to TRBD2. Germline lookup yields CDR1 MGHRA and CDR2 YSYEKL. The CDR3 is 16 residues long. Trimming cost V 5 bases and J 4 bases; bases outside gene matches: 13. CDR3 loop: CASSSYRGGSPETQYF. CDR3 in DNA: TGCGCCAGCAGCTCATACCGGGGCGGGAGTCCAGAGACCCAGTACTTC.

The chain recombines TRBV5-8 with TRBJ1-6, with 7 bases that match TRBD1. Germline CDR1 is SGHTS and CDR2 is YDEGEE. The CDR3 covers 15 residues. With V trimmed by 3 bases and J by 7 bases, 7 bases remained unmatched. The CDR3: CASSSQRTGNSPLHF. The CDR3 nucleotides read TGTGCCAGCAGCTCCCAGAGGACAGGAAATTCACCCCTCCACTTT.

The chain joins TRBV4-2 to TRBJ2-7; D is possibly TRBD2 (6 bases). V gave up 1 base and J gave up 0 bases, with 7 bases separating them. The V gene's germline CDR1 is LGHNA and CDR2 YNFKEQ. There are 14 residues in the CDR3. The DNA of the CDR3 is TGTGCCAGCAGCCAAGGCGGGGTCTCCTACGAGCAGTACTTC. This codes for CASSQGGVSYEQYF.

The chain recombines TRBV27 with TRBJ2-1; 8 bases line up with TRBD2. There are 13 residues in the CDR3. Germline trimming cut 3 bases from V and 14 bases from J; bases unmatched to any gene: 9. Germline lookup yields CDR1 MNHEY and CDR2 SMNVEV (reference sequence). The CDR3 nucleotides are TGTGCCAGCAGTTTCTTTAGCGGGAAGGTGGAGTTCTTC. Amino acids: CASSFFSGKVEFF.

The chain recombines TRBV6-5 with TRBJ2-7; 9 nucleotides align to TRBD2. The ends lost 4 bases at V and 6 bases at J; junction bases unmatched: 13. The CDR3 consists of 16 residues. Germline CDR1 is MNHEY and CDR2 is SVGAGI. The CDR3 bases are TGTGCCAGCAGTTTCTCTTCCGGGACTAGCATCCCCGAGCAGTACTTC. Translation: CASSFSSGTSIPEQYF.

This clone appeared a few times. The chain has TRBV6-5 and TRBJ1-5; D perhaps matches TRBD1 (6 bases). CDR3 length equals 14 residues. V lost 6 bases to trimming and J lost 2 bases, with 11 bases between them. The germline V gene has CDR1 MNHEY and CDR2 SVGAGI. CDR3 loop: CASSRGQRNQPQHF. CDR3 bases: TGTGCCAGCAGCCGCGGACAGCGCAATCAGCCCCAGCATTTT.

The chain combines TRBV7-8 with TRBJ1-1; D is uncertain. The CDR3 loop spans 13 amino acids. V lost 6 bases and J 8 bases, leaving 16 bases between the germline ends. Germline V gene lookup returns CDR1 SGHVS and CDR2 FQNEAQ. CDR3 sequence (DNA): TGTGCCAGCAGTCTAGGAGGTAGGGCGGAAGCTTTCTTT. This codes for CASSLGGRAEAFF.

This clone appeared a single time. A clone one base away is much larger, so this may be a read error. The chain uses TRBV5-1 and TRBJ1-6; the match to TRBD1 covers 12 bases. V shed 4 bases and J 10 bases; nucleotides not matched to a gene: 3. The CDR3 has 14 residues. Germline V gene data show CDR1 as SGHRS and CDR2 as YFSETQ. CDR3 amino acids: CASSAGTGGSPLHF. As DNA, the CDR3 is TGCGCCAGCAGCGCCGGGACAGGGGGCTCACCCCTCCACTTT.

This clone was observed a handful of times. The rearrangement joins TRBV3-1 (or the pseudogene TRBV3-2) to TRBJ2-3, with D possibly matching TRBD2 (6 bases). This CDR3 has 14 amino acids. The V end was cut by 3 bases, the J end by 6 bases, with 13 bases between. Looked up from germline, CDR1 is LGHDT and CDR2 is YNNKEL (reference sequence). The chain's CDR3 is CASSQRGRLDTQYF. DNA of the CDR3: TGTGCCAGCAGCCAGCGGGGCAGATTGGATACGCAGTATTTT.

The chain is built from TRBV7-9 and TRBJ1-3, with D possibly TRBD1 on 6 matching bases. V was shortened by 5 bases and J by 1 base, with 24 bases between the two germline ends. The CDR3 length is 19 residues. CDR1 and CDR2 from the germline V gene are SEHNR and FQNEAQ (reference sequence). CDR3 sequence: CASSLRELKGGTSGNTIYF. The DNA for the CDR3 is TGTGCCAGCAGCCTTAGGGAGCTGAAAGGGGGAACTTCTGGAAACACCATATATTTT.

This chain uses TRBV13 with TRBJ1-1; TRBD1 might be the D (5 bases). V gave up 2 bases and J gave up 4 bases, with 11 bases separating them. The CDR3 is 14 residues long. Germline CDR1 is PRHDT and CDR2 is FYEKMQ (reference sequence). The CDR3 loop is CASSLPGLGTEAFF. DNA for the CDR3: TGTGCCAGCAGCTTACCAGGGTTGGGCACTGAAGCTTTCTTT.

The J gene is TRBJ1-6, the V gene TRBV19; 7 nucleotides align to TRBD1. The length of the CDR3 is 14 residues. Germline V lookup: CDR1 LNHDA, CDR2 SQIVND (reference sequence). V shed 7 bases, J shed 6 bases, and the junction held 6 bases outside the gene matches. CDR3 residues: CASTRDSLNSPLHF. In DNA, the CDR3 is TGTGCCAGTACCCGGGACAGCCTTAATTCACCCCTCCACTTT.